Listed below are T cell receptor beta chains from one sample, sequenced in a study of T cell responses to AZD1222 COVID-19 vaccine. The method was immunoSEQ multiplex PCR; TCRdb's version includes in-frame clones alone and lacks a portion of them. This sample has about 92,000 clones, with roughly nine tenths found just once. Here the sequenced sample was peripheral blood, taken on day 0 of AZD1222 vaccination. All receptors derive from an adult in good health. CDR3s include the opening cysteine and the closing phenylalanine or tryptophan. The order of the fields is V gene, CDR3 length, J gene, D gene, clone size, CDR3 DNA, CDR3 protein. The D gene is left open where the match is weak. The size of a clone is reported for some rows only, either as once, few or many, or as a class for expanded clones.

TRBV4-1	16	TRBJ1-6	.	once	TGCGCCAGCAGCCGGCTGGACAGAGGGTCGAATTCACCCCTCCACTTT	CASSRLDRGSNSPLHF
TRBV20-1	14	TRBJ1-1	.	.	TGCAGTGCTAGTGCCGGGAGCTACGATTTGCCAGCTTTCTTT	CSASAGSYDLPAFF
TRBV20-1	12	TRBJ1-2	.	.	TGCAGTGCTAGTCAACAGGGTTATGGCTACACCTTC	CSASQQGYGYTF
TRBV5-1	14	TRBJ2-5	.	.	TGCGCCAGCAGCTTGGCTCAGAACCAAGAGACCCAGTACTTC	CASSLAQNQETQYF
TRBV4-2	14	TRBJ1-1	.	.	TGTGCCAGCAGCGCCGGGACGGCGAACACTGAAGCTTTCTTT	CASSAGTANTEAFF
TRBV27	15	TRBJ2-3	.	.	TGTGCCAGCAGAGGCCGGCTAGCAGCCACAGATACGCAGTATTTT	CASRGRLAATDTQYF
TRBV7-9	16	TRBJ1-2	.	.	TGTGCCAGCAGCTTAGCTGGGCGGCCAGCTAACTATGGCTACACCTTC	CASSLAGRPANYGYTF
TRBV10-3	15	TRBJ1-5	.	.	TGTGCCATCAGGGATGACAGGTCCCGAAATCAGCCCCAGCATTTT	CAIRDDRSRNQPQHF
TRBV20-1	15	TRBJ1-1	.	.	TGCAGTGCTGGTGCCCTCAGGGCGGGGAACACTGAAGCTTTCTTT	CSAGALRAGNTEAFF
TRBV12-3/TRBV12-4	13	TRBJ2-4	.	.	TGTGCCAGCAGTTTAGCAGGCAGGAACATTCAGTACTTC	CASSLAGRNIQYF
TRBV2	13	TRBJ2-5	TRBD1	.	TGTGCCAGCCGGGACAGGGTTTTAGAGACCCAGTACTTC	CASRDRVLETQYF
TRBV30	14	TRBJ2-7	TRBD2	.	TGTGCCTGGAGTGTTTTTAGCGGGTCCTACGAGCAGTACTTC	CAWSVFSGSYEQYF
TRBV27	16	TRBJ1-2	.	.	TGTGCCAGCAGTTTCGGAACAGGCTTTTATAACTATGGCTACACCTTC	CASSFGTGFYNYGYTF
TRBV12-3/TRBV12-4	13	TRBJ2-7	TRBD1	once	TGTGCCAGCCAAGGACAGGGGGCGGGCGAGCAGTACTTC	CASQGQGAGEQYF
TRBV11-3	16	TRBJ2-1	TRBD1	once	TGTGCCAGCAGCTCCGGGACAGGGGGCCCCTCGGGTGAGCAGTTCTTC	CASSSGTGGPSGEQFF
TRBV3-1/TRBV3-2	12	TRBJ2-5	.	.	TGTGCCAGCAGCCCCTTGGAAGAGACCCAGTACTTC	CASSPLEETQYF
TRBV2	14	TRBJ2-1	.	.	TGTGCCAGCAGTGGCCAGCGGTCCTACAATGAGCAGTTCTTC	CASSGQRSYNEQFF
TRBV6-6	18	TRBJ2-3	.	.	TGTGCCAGCAGTCCACTCGTGGGGAGGCTTTTGAACACAGATACGCAGTATTTT	CASSPLVGRLLNTDTQYF
TRBV18	12	TRBJ1-2	.	.	TGTGCCAGCTCACCAGGGCCGAATGGCTACACCTTC	CASSPGPNGYTF
TRBV7-6	16	TRBJ2-5	TRBD2	.	TGTGCCAGCAGCTTCGGGACTAGCGGGGATGTGGTGACCCAGTACTTC	CASSFGTSGDVVTQYF
TRBV7-2	14	TRBJ2-1	TRBD1	.	TGTGCCAGCAGCTCGGGGACAGAGACCAATGAGCAGTTCTTC	CASSSGTETNEQFF
TRBV18	13	TRBJ2-7	.	.	TGTGCCAGCTCACCACCGGGGCTTTACGAGCAGTACTTC	CASSPPGLYEQYF
TRBV3-1/TRBV3-2	11	TRBJ2-7	.	.	TGTGCCAGCAGCCAGAGTGGGGAGCAGTACTTC	CASSQSGEQYF
TRBV11-2	13	TRBJ1-5	.	.	TGTGCCAGCAGTCCCGACGGGAATCAGCCCCAGCATTTT	CASSPDGNQPQHF
TRBV5-3	17	TRBJ1-1	.	.	TGTGCCAGAAGCGCCCGGAGAGGGGATGAACGGAACACTGAAGCTTTCTTT	CARSARRGDERNTEAFF
TRBV27	14	TRBJ1-2	.	.	TGTGCCAGCAGTCCCCAGGGGAGAGACTATGGCTACACCTTC	CASSPQGRDYGYTF
TRBV29-1	11	TRBJ1-2	.	.	TGCAGCGTTGAAGGAGCCTATGGCTACACCTTC	CSVEGAYGYTF
TRBV5-1	17	TRBJ2-1	TRBD2	.	TGCGCCAGCAGCCCAGCTAATAGCGGGAGTCAATACAATGAGCAGTTCTTC	CASSPANSGSQYNEQFF
TRBV5-4	15	TRBJ1-3	.	few	TGTGCCAGCAGCTTGGAGCGAGGCCCTGGAAACACCATATATTTT	CASSLERGPGNTIYF
TRBV9	13	TRBJ2-7	.	.	TGTGCCAGCAGCCCCATGGGACTCTACGAGCAGTACTTC	CASSPMGLYEQYF
TRBV7-2	13	TRBJ2-1	.	.	TGTGCCAGCAGCTTAGACAGGGAGAATGAGCAGTTCTTC	CASSLDRENEQFF
TRBV7-8	13	TRBJ2-5	.	.	TGTGCCAGCTGTGCGGGGTACCAAGAGACCCAGTACTTC	CASCAGYQETQYF
TRBV6-5	15	TRBJ2-1	TRBD2	.	TGTGCCAGCAGTTACGGACTAGCGGGCTACAATGAGCAGTTCTTC	CASSYGLAGYNEQFF
TRBV18	16	TRBJ1-4	.	.	TGTGCCAGCTCACCCACTCCAGGGTCAACTAATGAAAAACTGTTTTTT	CASSPTPGSTNEKLFF
TRBV5-5	16	TRBJ1-6	TRBD1	.	TGTGCCAGCAGCTTGGGGGGGACAGCTTATAATTCACCCCTCCACTTT	CASSLGGTAYNSPLHF
TRBV5-1	16	TRBJ2-7	.	.	TGCGCCAGCAGCTTGGTATCGGGGGTCTTCTCCTACGAGCAGTACTTC	CASSLVSGVFSYEQYF
TRBV28	16	TRBJ1-5	.	.	TGTGCCAGCAGTTTAGGGGGGTGGGGGTACAATCAGCCCCAGCATTTT	CASSLGGWGYNQPQHF
TRBV7-8	15	TRBJ2-4	.	.	TGTGCCAGCAGCACCGAACGTTTAGCCAAAAACATTCAGTACTTC	CASSTERLAKNIQYF
TRBV9	14	TRBJ2-7	TRBD1	.	TGTGCCAGCAGCGTAGGTCAGGGGGCCTACGAGCAGTACTTC	CASSVGQGAYEQYF
TRBV21-1	18	TRBJ1-1	.	.	TGTGCCAGCAGCAAAGAGCGAAGGGTCGGGTCGGTGAACACTGAAGCTTTCTTT	CASSKERRVGSVNTEAFF
TRBV12-5	13	TRBJ2-7	.	.	TGTGCTAGTGAACAGGAGAGCTCCTACGAGCAGTACTTC	CASEQESSYEQYF
TRBV2	15	TRBJ2-7	TRBD2	.	TGTGCCAGCAGTGATCTGAGCGGGAGTTCATACGAGCAGTACTTC	CASSDLSGSSYEQYF
TRBV5-1	14	TRBJ1-2	.	.	TGCGCCAGCAGCTTGTCGACAGAGCCCTCTGGCTACACCTTC	CASSLSTEPSGYTF
TRBV9	15	TRBJ2-5	TRBD2	.	TGTGCCAGCAGCGTTGGAGCGGGGATACAAGAGACCCAGTACTTC	CASSVGAGIQETQYF
TRBV6-2/TRBV6-3	14	TRBJ1-3	.	.	TGTGCCAGCAGTTATCGCTTCTCTGGAAACACCATATATTTT	CASSYRFSGNTIYF
TRBV24-1	15	TRBJ2-7	.	.	TGTGCCACCAGTGATTCCAGGGTTTCATCCTACGAGCAGTACTTC	CATSDSRVSSYEQYF
TRBV7-3	14	TRBJ1-2	TRBD1	few	TGTGCCAGCAGCTTAACCTGGGACAGTCATGGCTACACCTTC	CASSLTWDSHGYTF
TRBV29-1	13	TRBJ1-6	TRBD1	.	TGCAGCGTTCGGGGACAGGCCGACTCACCCCTCCACTTT	CSVRGQADSPLHF
TRBV6-5	14	TRBJ2-1	.	.	TGTGCCAGCAATAAGGGTAGCTCCTACAATGAGCAGTTCTTC	CASNKGSSYNEQFF
TRBV7-2	13	TRBJ1-2	TRBD1	once	TGTGCCAGCAGTTGGCCAGGGGGAATTGGCTACACCTTC	CASSWPGGIGYTF
TRBV5-1	11	TRBJ2-3	.	.	TGCGCCAGCAGGGGCACAGATACGCAGTATTTT	CASRGTDTQYF
TRBV3-1/TRBV3-2	13	TRBJ1-1	.	.	TGTGCCAGCAGCCAGCCGGGACGCCCCGAAGCTTTCTTT	CASSQPGRPEAFF
TRBV11-1	15	TRBJ2-6	.	.	TGTGCCAGCAGCCACAGGGTTACTGGGGCCAACGTCCTGACTTTC	CASSHRVTGANVLTF
TRBV7-3	16	TRBJ2-1	TRBD2	few	TGTGCCAGCAGCTTACTGGCGGGGGGATACTACAATGAGCAGTTCTTC	CASSLLAGGYYNEQFF
TRBV19	14	TRBJ1-4	TRBD1	.	TGTGCCAGTAGTATGGGACAGGGAAGGGAAAAACTGTTTTTT	CASSMGQGREKLFF
TRBV2	14	TRBJ1-5	TRBD1	.	TGTGCCAGCAGTATCCAGGGGGCCGGTCAGCCCCAGCATTTT	CASSIQGAGQPQHF
TRBV27	16	TRBJ1-3	.	.	TGTGCCAGCAGTTTAAGACCGACTTCCTCTGGAAACACCATATATTTT	CASSLRPTSSGNTIYF
TRBV12-5	14	TRBJ1-2	.	.	TGTGCTAGTGGTCCCCCCTTGGGAGGGGATGGCTACACCTTC	CASGPPLGGDGYTF
TRBV2	13	TRBJ1-3	TRBD1	.	TGTGCCAGCAGCGGACAGGCCGGAAACACCATATATTTT	CASSGQAGNTIYF